This section outlines one TCR beta chain sequence together with its context. The antigen is undetermined. Sequencing was performed with immunoSEQ multiplex PCR; in TCRdb, only in-frame clones are kept and a portion is missing. The sample lists roughly 53,000 clones; 84% were seen once. Germline CDR1 and CDR2: SGHNT and YENEEA. The CDR3 runs to 15 residues. V was pared by 5 bases and J by 2 bases, with 5 bases of the junction left unmatched. The data originate from a study of OX40 agonist ivuxolimab in advanced cancers. The wider study: Earlier anti-PD-1, anti-PD-L1 or anti-CTLA-4 therapy was permitted; around 40% had received some.

Study conclusions and caveats: At doses 0.1 to 3.0 mg/kg, CD4+ and CD8+ clones expanded.

This material consisted of CD4+ or CD8+ T cells sorted from blood, taken in a trial of the OX40 agonist ivuxolimab. J is TRBJ2-1 and V is TRBV11-3, with 8 nucleotides matching TRBD1. This receptor was identified in an adult with an advanced solid tumor such as melanoma, head and neck, liver or kidney cancer. CDR3 protein: CASSLDRGTYNEQFF. The DNA of the CDR3 is TGTGCCAGCAGCCTTGACAGGGGAACCTACAATGAGCAGTTCTTC.